This TCR beta chain is drawn from a study of cytomegalovirus exposure and HLA in healthy donors. In the study overall: Across around 400 genotyped donors, more than 75% landed in the Caucasian-associated ancestry cluster.

The CDR3 has 13 residues. CDR1 is SEHNR and CDR2 is FQNEAQ in the germline V gene (reference sequence). Trimming removed 4 bases at V and 4 bases at J, with 8 bases between. Study-level findings and limits: Whilst most TCR sequences proved rare, a subset of public TCRs occurred across many donors. Most CMV-associated TCR beta chains were later found to appear HLA-restricted.

The PCR used 60 Vbeta and 13 Jbeta primers. Per the authors' pipeline: About 10 million of some 80 million unique TCR beta chains were shared, per a later count. Method: immunoSEQ multiplex PCR; TCRdb's copy keeps in-frame clones and lacks some. The D gene and trimming were derived from the DNA, and the V and J assignments and clone size from that table. Here the sample spans about 130,000 clones, 82% being singletons. A note on this clone: Its antigen is unidentified.

The clonotype comes from a boy younger than 18 in good health and CMV-seronegative. This chain links TRBV7-9 with TRBJ2-1; weak D call: TRBD1 (5 bases). Sequencing was done on a sample of PBMCs. CDR3 sequence reads: CASSSTDYNEQFF. The CDR3 region has the DNA TGTGCCAGCAGCTCGACAGATTACAATGAGCAGTTCTTC.